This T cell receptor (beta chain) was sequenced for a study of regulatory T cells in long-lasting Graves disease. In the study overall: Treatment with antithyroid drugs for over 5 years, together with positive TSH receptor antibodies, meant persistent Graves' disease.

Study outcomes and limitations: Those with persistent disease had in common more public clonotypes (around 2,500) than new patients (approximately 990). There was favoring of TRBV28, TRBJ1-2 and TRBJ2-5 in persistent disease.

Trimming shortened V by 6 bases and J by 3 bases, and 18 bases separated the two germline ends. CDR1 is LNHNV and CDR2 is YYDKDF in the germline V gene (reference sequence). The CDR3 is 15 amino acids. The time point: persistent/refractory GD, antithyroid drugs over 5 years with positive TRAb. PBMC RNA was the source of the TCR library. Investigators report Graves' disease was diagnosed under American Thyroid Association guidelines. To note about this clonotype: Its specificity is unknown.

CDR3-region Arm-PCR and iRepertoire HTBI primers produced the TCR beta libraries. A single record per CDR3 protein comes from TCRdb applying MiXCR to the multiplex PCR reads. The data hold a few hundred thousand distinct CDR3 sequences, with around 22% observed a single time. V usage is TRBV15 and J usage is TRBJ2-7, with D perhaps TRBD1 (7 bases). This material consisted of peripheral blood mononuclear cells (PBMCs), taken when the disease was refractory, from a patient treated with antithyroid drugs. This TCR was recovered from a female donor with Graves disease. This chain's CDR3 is CATRRQQGGYYEQYF. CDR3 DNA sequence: TGTGCCACCAGACGTCAGCAGGGGGGATACTACGAGCAGTACTTC. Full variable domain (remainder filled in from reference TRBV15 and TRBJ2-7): DAMVIQNPRYQVTQFGKPVTLSCSQTLNHNVMYWYQQKSSQAPKLLFHYYDKDFNNEADTPDNFQSRRPNTSFCFLDIRSPGLGDTAMYLCATRRQQGGYYEQYFGPGTRLTVT.